A selection of T cell receptor beta chains follows, all from one sample in a study of human thymus T cells. Method: immunoSEQ multiplex PCR; TCRdb's copy keeps in-frame clones and lacks some. Found here are 120,000 or so clones, more than 90% of them singletons; the top ten hold roughly 0.024%. Sequencing was done on a sample of thymus tissue. The source is a boy under three years old with a congenital heart defect but otherwise immunologically healthy. Both conserved end residues are part of each CDR3. The order of the fields is CDR3 protein, V gene, J gene.

CASSEVGRPGNWGNYGYTF	TRBV6-1	TRBJ1-2
CASAPGQASGNTIYF	TRBV5-1	TRBJ1-3
CASSQEKGAENTGELFF	TRBV4-3	TRBJ2-2
CASSLAGQGSKLSYGYTF	TRBV7-9	TRBJ1-2
CASSQDLRRGGPAHQETQYF	TRBV4-1	TRBJ2-5
CASSQERTPYGYTF	TRBV4-3	TRBJ1-2
CASSHDPGQIYEQYF	TRBV4-2	TRBJ2-7
CASSAVKDPALGSYNEQFF	TRBV7-2	TRBJ2-1
CASSTPAGNEQYF	TRBV14	TRBJ2-7
CASSSESLAGGRHQGPSGANVLTF	TRBV28	TRBJ2-6
CASGFRLPPYNEQFF	TRBV12-5	TRBJ2-1
CASSVVASLWGGPDTQYF	TRBV9	TRBJ2-3
CASKVPGLAYQETQYF	TRBV19	TRBJ2-5
CASSRGKETSNEQFF	TRBV19	TRBJ2-1
CASSLVGQSNQPQHF	TRBV28	TRBJ1-5
CASSHLPAGGTDTQYF	TRBV9	TRBJ2-3
CASSSPPRLAGYTPSTDTQYF	TRBV2	TRBJ2-3
CASSPGIIRVGEQYF	TRBV5-1	TRBJ2-7
CASSEVAASGGNIQYF	TRBV2	TRBJ2-4
CAWTLTGNSPLHF	TRBV30	TRBJ1-6
CASSLGKRWSYEQYF	TRBV5-1	TRBJ2-7
CASSLWRGRSYNEQFF	TRBV7-2	TRBJ2-1
CASSLDRGTGLISSYEQYF	TRBV11-3	TRBJ2-7
CASSLSGQGAHEQYF	TRBV19	TRBJ2-7
CASSQVGRTGGLPSYGYTF	TRBV4-3	TRBJ1-2
CAWSVGGGQFF	TRBV30	TRBJ2-1
CASSYLGQTPEQYF	TRBV6-6	TRBJ2-7
CASRSGTGRLGGYNEQFF	TRBV25-1	TRBJ2-1
CAWSVARGPLWTLQETQYF	TRBV30	TRBJ2-5
CASSQERPDHYGYTF	TRBV4-1	TRBJ1-2
CAWSVVGLVTDTQYF	TRBV30	TRBJ2-3
CASSLGTGRETQYF	TRBV11-2	TRBJ2-5
CASSLHHRQETQYF	TRBV5-1	TRBJ2-5
CASSISGNPRRKAFF	TRBV11-3	TRBJ1-1